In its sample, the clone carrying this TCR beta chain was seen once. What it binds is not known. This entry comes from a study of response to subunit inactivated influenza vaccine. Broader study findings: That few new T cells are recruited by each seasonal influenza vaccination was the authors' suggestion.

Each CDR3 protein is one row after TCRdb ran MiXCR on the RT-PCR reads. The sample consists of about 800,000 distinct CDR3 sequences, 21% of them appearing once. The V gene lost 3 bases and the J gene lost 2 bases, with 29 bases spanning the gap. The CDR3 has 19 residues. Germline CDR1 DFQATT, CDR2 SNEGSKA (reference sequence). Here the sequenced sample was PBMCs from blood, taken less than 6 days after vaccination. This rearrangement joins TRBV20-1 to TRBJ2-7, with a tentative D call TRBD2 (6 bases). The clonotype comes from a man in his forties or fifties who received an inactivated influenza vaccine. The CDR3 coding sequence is TGCAGTGCTAGGGCTGGTTCTGGCGGGGAGGACGTCAAACCCTACGAGCAGTACTTC. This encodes CSARAGSGGEDVKPYEQYF.